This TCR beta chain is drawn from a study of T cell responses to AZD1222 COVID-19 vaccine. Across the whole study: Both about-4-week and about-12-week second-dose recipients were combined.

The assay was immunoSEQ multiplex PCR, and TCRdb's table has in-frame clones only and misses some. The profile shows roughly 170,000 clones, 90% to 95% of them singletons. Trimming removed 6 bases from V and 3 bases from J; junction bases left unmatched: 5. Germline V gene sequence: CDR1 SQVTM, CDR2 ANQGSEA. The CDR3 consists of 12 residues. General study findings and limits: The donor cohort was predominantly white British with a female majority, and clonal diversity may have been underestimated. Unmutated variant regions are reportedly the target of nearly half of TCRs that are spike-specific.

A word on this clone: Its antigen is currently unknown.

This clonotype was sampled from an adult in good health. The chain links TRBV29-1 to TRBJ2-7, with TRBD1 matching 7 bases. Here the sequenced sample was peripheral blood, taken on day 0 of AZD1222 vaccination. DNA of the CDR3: TGCAGCGTATTACAGGGGAACTACGAGCAGTACTTC. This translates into CSVLQGNYEQYF.